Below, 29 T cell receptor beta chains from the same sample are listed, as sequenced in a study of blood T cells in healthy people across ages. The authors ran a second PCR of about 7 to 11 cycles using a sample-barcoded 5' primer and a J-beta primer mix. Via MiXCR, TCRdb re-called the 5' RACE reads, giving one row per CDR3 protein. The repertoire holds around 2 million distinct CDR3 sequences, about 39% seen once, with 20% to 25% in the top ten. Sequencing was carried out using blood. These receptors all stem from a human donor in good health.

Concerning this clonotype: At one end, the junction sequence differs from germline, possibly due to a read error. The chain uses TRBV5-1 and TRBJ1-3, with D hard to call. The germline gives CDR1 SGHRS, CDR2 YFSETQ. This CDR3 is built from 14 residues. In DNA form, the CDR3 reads TGCGCCAGCAGCTTGGACAACTCTGGAAACACCAGATATTTT. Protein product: CASSLDNSGNTRYF.

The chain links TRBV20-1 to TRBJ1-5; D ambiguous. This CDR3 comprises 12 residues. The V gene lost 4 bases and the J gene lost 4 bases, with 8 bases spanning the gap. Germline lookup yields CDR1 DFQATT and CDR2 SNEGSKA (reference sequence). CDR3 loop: CSAMNRNQPQHF. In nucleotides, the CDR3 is TGCAGTGCTATGAATCGGAATCAGCCCCAGCATTTT.

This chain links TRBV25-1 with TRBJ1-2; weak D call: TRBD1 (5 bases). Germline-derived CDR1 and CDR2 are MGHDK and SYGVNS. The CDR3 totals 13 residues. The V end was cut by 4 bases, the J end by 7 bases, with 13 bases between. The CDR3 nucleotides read TGTGCCAGCAGTGCTCAAGGGGCGCGTGGCTACACCTTC. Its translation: CASSAQGARGYTF.

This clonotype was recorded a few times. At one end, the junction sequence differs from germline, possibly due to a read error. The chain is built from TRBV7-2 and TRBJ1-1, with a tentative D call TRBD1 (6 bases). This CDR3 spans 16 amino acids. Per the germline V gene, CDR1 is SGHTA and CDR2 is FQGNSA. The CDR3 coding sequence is TGTGCCGGCAGCTTAGGGGGGTCGGACGGAGACACTGAAGCTTTCTTT. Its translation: CAGSLGGSDGDTEAFF.

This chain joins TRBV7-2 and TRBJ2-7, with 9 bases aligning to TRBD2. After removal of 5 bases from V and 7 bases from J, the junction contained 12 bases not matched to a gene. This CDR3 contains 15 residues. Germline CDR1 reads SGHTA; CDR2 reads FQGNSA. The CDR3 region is CASSLRGGGANEQYF. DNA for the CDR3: TGTGCCAGCAGCCTCCGGGGCGGGGGGGCCAATGAGCAGTACTTC.

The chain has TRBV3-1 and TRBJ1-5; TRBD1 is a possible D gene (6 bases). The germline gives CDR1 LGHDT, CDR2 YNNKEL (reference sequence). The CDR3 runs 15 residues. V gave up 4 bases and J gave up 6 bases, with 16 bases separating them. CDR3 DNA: TGTGCCAGCAGCCTAGGGCGGGGGGCTGGTCAGCCCCAGCATTTT. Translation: CASSLGRGAGQPQHF.

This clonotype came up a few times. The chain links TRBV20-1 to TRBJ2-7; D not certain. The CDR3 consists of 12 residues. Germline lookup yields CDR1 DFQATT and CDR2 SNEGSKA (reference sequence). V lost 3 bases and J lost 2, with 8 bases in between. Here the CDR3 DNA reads TGCAGTGCTAGGCCGGACGCCTACGAGCAGTACTTC. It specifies CSARPDAYEQYF.

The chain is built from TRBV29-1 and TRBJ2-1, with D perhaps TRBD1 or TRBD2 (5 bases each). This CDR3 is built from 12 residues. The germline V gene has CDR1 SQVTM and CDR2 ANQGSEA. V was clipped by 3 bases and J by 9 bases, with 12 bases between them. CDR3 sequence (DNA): TGCAGCGTTGAGAGGGGTCTAGGTGAGCAGTTCTTC. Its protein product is CSVERGLGEQFF.

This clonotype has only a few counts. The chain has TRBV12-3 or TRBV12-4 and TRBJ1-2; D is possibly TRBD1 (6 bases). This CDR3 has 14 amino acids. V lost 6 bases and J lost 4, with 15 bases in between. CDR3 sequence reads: CASSRWDIPYGYTF. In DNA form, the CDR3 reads TGTGCCAGCAGCCGATGGGACATTCCCTATGGCTACACCTTC.

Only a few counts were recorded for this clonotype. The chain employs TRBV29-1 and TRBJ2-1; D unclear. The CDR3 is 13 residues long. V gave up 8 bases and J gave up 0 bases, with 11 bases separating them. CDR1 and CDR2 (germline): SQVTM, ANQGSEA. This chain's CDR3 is CSWAWDSYNEQFF. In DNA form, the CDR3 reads TGCAGCTGGGCGTGGGACTCCTACAATGAGCAGTTCTTC.

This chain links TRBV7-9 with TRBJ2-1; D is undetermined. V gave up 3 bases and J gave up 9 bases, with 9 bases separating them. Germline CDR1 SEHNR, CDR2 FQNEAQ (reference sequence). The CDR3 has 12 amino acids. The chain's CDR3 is CASSFVQREQFF. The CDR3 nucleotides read TGTGCCAGCAGCTTTGTACAGCGTGAGCAGTTCTTC.

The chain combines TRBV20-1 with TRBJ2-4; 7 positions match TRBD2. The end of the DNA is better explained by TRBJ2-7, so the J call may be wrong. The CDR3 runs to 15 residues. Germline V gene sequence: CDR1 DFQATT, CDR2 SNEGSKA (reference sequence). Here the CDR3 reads CSAPPTGGGTYEQYF. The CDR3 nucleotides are TGCAGTGCCCCGCCAACTGGCGGGGGAACCTACGAGCAGTACTTC.

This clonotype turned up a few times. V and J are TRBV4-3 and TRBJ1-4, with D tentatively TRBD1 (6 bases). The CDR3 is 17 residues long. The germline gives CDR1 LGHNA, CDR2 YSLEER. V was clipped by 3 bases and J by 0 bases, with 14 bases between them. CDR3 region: CASSQSGTPPTNEKLFF. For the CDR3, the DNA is TGCGCCAGCAGCCAGTCCGGGACACCGCCAACTAATGAAAAACTGTTTTTT.

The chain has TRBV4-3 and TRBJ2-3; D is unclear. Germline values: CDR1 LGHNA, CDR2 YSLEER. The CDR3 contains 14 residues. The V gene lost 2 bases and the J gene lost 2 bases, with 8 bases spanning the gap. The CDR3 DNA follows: TGCGCCAGCAGCCAACTGGGCGCCACAGATACGCAGTATTTT. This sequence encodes CASSQLGATDTQYF.

CDR3 DNA sequence: TGTGCCAGCAGTTGGGGGGCACCAGGCAACACTGAAGCTTTCTTT. Its translation is CASSWGAPGNTEAFF. The chain recombines TRBV6-6 with TRBJ1-1; possibly TRBD1 for D (6 bases). Germline V gene lookup returns CDR1 MNHNY and CDR2 SVGAGI (reference sequence). The CDR3 contains 15 residues. Between the trimmed V and J ends, which lost 4 bases and 2 bases, there was a span of 14 bases.

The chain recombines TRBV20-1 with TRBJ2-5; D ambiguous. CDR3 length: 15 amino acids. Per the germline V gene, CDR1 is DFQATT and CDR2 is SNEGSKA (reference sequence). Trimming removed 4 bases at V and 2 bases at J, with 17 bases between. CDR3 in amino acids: CSANSALSGQETQYF. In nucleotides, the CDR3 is TGCAGTGCTAACTCTGCGCTCTCCGGACAAGAGACCCAGTACTTC.

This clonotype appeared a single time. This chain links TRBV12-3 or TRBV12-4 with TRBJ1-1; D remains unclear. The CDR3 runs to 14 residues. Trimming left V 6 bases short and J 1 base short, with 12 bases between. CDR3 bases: TGTGCCAGCAGGGAGGACGGATCGAACACTGAAGCTTTCTTT. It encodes CASREDGSNTEAFF.

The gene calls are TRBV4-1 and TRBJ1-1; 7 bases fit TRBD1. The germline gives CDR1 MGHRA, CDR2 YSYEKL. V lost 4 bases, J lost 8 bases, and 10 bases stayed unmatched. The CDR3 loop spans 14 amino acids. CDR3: CASSPVVRGSEAFF. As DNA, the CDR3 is TGCGCCAGCAGCCCGGTCGTCAGGGGGTCAGAAGCTTTCTTT.

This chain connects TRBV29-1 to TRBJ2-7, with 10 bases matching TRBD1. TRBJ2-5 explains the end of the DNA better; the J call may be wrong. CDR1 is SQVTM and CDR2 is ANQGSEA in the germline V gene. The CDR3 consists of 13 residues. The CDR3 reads CSETTGGDETQYF. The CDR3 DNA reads TGCAGCGAAACGACAGGGGGCGATGAGACCCAGTACTTC.

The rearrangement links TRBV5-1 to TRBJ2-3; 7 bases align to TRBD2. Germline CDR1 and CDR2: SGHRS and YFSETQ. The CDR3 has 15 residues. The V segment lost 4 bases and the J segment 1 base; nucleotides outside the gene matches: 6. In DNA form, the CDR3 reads TGCGCCAGCAGCCTTAGCGGGTTCCGCACAGATACGCAGTATTTT. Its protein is CASSLSGFRTDTQYF.

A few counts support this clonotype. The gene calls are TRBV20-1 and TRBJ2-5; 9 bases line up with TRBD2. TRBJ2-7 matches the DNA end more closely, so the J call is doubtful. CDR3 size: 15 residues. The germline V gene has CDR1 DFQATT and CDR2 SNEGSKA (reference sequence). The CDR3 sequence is CSARDPKGAGGEQYF. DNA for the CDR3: TGCAGTGCTAGAGATCCCAAGGGAGCGGGGGGCGAGCAGTACTTC.

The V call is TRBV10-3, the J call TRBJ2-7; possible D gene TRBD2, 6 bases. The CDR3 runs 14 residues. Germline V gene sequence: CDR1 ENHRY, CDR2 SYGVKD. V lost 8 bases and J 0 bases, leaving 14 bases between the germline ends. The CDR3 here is CAIPEEGTSYEQYF. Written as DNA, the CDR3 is TGTGCCATCCCTGAGGAGGGGACCTCCTACGAGCAGTACTTC.

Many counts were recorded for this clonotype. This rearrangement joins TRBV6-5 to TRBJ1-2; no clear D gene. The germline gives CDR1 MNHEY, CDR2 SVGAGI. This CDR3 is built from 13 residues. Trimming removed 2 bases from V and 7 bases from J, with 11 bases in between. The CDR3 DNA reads TGTGCCAGCAGTTACAGCCAGGCTCGTGGCTACACCTTC. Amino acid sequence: CASSYSQARGYTF.

The CDR3 region has the DNA TGTGCCAGCAGCCCAGCGGGGGCTGGAAACACCATATATTTT. It is translated as CASSPAGAGNTIYF. The V gene is TRBV7-2, the J gene TRBJ1-3, with D tentatively TRBD1 (5 bases). From germline, CDR1 is SGHTA and CDR2 FQGNSA. V lost 5 bases and J lost 2, with 10 bases in between. The CDR3 is 14 amino acids.

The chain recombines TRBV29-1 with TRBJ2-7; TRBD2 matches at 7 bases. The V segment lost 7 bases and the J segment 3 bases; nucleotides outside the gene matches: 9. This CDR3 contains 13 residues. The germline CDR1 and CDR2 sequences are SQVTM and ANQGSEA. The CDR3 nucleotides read TGCAGCGCTTTTAGCGGGCGTCTCTACGAGCAGTACTTC. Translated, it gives CSAFSGRLYEQYF.

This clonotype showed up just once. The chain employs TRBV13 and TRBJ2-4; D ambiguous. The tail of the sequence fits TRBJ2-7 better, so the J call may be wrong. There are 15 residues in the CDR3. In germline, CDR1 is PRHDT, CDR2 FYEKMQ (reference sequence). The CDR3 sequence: CASSFSVDFRYEQYF. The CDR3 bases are TGTGCCAGCAGCTTTTCGGTCGATTTCCGATACGAGCAGTACTTC.

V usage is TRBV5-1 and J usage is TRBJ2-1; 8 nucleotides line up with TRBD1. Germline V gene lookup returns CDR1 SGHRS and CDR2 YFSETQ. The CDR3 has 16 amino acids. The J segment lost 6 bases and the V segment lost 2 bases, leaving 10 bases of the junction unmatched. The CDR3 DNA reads TGCGCCAGCAGCTTTCTTAGGACAGGGATCGCCAATGAGCAGTTCTTC. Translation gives CASSFLRTGIANEQFF.

CDR3 residues: CAISEGAADTQYF. Here the CDR3 DNA reads TGTGCCATCAGTGAGGGGGCGGCAGATACGCAGTATTTT. The genes are TRBV10-3 and TRBJ2-3, with D possibly matching TRBD1 (5 bases). Germline V CDR1 and CDR2: ENHRY, SYGVKD. V lost 2 bases, J lost 4 bases, and 7 bases lay in between. The CDR3 is 13 residues long.

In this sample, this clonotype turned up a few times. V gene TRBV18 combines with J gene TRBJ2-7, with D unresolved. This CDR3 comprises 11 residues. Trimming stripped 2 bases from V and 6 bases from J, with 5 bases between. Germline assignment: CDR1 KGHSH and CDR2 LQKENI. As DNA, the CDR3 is TGTGCCAGCTCACCAAACAGCGAGCAGTACTTC. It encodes CASSPNSEQYF.